Below, 24 T cell receptor beta chains from the same sample are listed, as sequenced in a study of post-analysis software for immune sequencing data. Prepared libraries of TCR beta cDNA carried unique molecular identifiers. In TCRdb, the PCR reads were re-called with MiXCR into one record per CDR3 protein. The sample comprises a few hundred thousand distinct CDR3 sequences, approximately 34% of which are singletons, and under 7% rests with the top ten. Whole-study findings and limits: About 5 TRBV segments occurring more often in patients than controls included TRBV5-6, TRBV5-1 and TRBV20-1.

Their cognate antigens are unknown. Sequenced input: blood. These receptor sequences come from a girl aged 2-17 years with multiple sclerosis.

The chain has TRBV3-1 and TRBJ1-2; D remains ambiguous. The CDR3 covers 15 residues. Trimming cost V 3 bases and J 2 bases, with 13 bases left between them. CDR1 is LGHDT, CDR2 YNNKEL, per germline (reference sequence). Written as DNA, the CDR3 is TGTGCCAGCAGCCAGGGTCTTCGGCAAAACTATGGCTACACCTTC. Protein sequence: CASSQGLRQNYGYTF.

This clonotype has only a few counts. This sequence joins TRBV3-1 and TRBJ2-5; 7 bases fit TRBD2. J lost 1 base, V lost 1 base, and 6 bases had no gene match. Germline CDR1 reads LGHDT; CDR2 reads YNNKEL (reference sequence). The CDR3 is made up of 16 amino acids. CDR3 nucleotide sequence: TGTGCCAGCAGCCAAGGTCTACTAGCGACCCAAGAGACCCAGTACTTC. Residues: CASSQGLLATQETQYF.

The chain links TRBV5-6 to TRBJ1-1; the match to TRBD1 covers 8 bases. With 4 bases clipped from V and 3 bases from J, the junction kept 14 bases outside the gene matches. The CDR3 runs to 17 residues. CDR1 is SGHDT and CDR2 is YYEEEE in the germline V gene. The CDR3 sequence: CASSGPTGDLMYTEAFF. The CDR3 region has the DNA TGTGCCAGCAGCGGACCGACAGGGGATCTCATGTACACTGAAGCTTTCTTT.

This clonotype was seen many times. V and J are TRBV5-1 and TRBJ2-1, with 12 bases identical to TRBD2. V was pared by 4 bases and J by 4 bases, with 3 bases of the junction left unmatched. The CDR3 runs 15 residues. Germline CDR1 is SGHRS and CDR2 is YFSETQ. In nucleotides, the CDR3 is TGCGCCAGCAGCCACGGGACTAGCGGGTACAATGAGCAGTTCTTC. Amino acids: CASSHGTSGYNEQFF.

This clonotype was counted between two and nine times. The rearrangement links TRBV20-1 to TRBJ2-7; 8 bases align to TRBD2. The CDR3 covers 15 residues. The germline V gene encodes CDR1 DFQATT and CDR2 SNEGSKA (reference sequence). V trimming: 6 bases; J trimming: 0 bases; junction bases outside the gene matches: 10. CDR3 in DNA: TGCAGTGCACAGAGAGGGCTAGCGGGCTCCTACGAGCAGTACTTC. Residues: CSAQRGLAGSYEQYF.

The rearrangement joins TRBV12-3 or TRBV12-4 to TRBJ1-2; a weak D match, TRBD1 (6 bases). V gave up 5 bases and J gave up 4 bases, with 26 bases separating them. The CDR3 length is 18 residues. The DNA of the CDR3 is TGTGCCAGCAGTGATTATCAGGGGACCGGTGCCCTTCGCTATGGCTACACCTTC. Residues: CASSDYQGTGALRYGYTF.

There are a few counts of this clonotype. The V call is TRBV20-1, the J call TRBJ2-3, with 7 bases aligning to TRBD2. The CDR3 extends over 15 amino acids. V dropped 3 bases and J dropped 2; count of bases not matched to a gene: 8. Germline lookup yields CDR1 DFQATT and CDR2 SNEGSKA (reference sequence). The CDR3 loop is CSASRDGGFTDTQYF. DNA for the CDR3: TGCAGTGCTAGCCGGGACGGGGGGTTCACAGATACGCAGTATTTT.

The rearrangement uses TRBV29-1 and TRBJ1-6; D not certain. The ends were cut back, 4 bases at V and 8 bases at J, with 12 bases in the middle. The CDR3 covers 13 residues. CDR1 and CDR2 from the germline V gene are SQVTM and ANQGSEA. DNA for the CDR3: TGCAGCGTTGGCGGAATTGGAGATTCACCCCTCCACTTT. Amino acids: CSVGGIGDSPLHF.

This rearrangement joins TRBV14 to TRBJ2-1; 7 nucleotides align to TRBD2. The trim removed 0 bases at V and 4 bases at J, leaving 9 bases unmatched. This CDR3 comprises 17 residues. Germline CDR1 SGHDN, CDR2 FVKESK. The chain's CDR3 is CASSQDWGGGIYNEQFF. The CDR3 DNA is TGTGCCAGCAGCCAAGATTGGGGCGGGGGAATATACAATGAGCAGTTCTTC.

V and J are TRBV4-1 and TRBJ1-6; D unresolved. V was shortened by 0 bases and J by 8 bases, with 8 bases between the two germline ends. The CDR3 is 14 residues long. Per the germline V gene, CDR1 is MGHRA and CDR2 is YSYEKL. The CDR3, as DNA: TGCGCCAGCAGCCAAGATCCGGGCTATTCACCCCTCCACTTT. Encoded protein: CASSQDPGYSPLHF.

The V gene is TRBV2, the J gene TRBJ2-7; the D gene is possibly TRBD2 (6 bases). V lost 6 bases, J lost 12 bases, and 15 bases lay in between. The germline gives CDR1 SNHLY, CDR2 FYNNEI. The CDR3 has 11 amino acids. The CDR3 nucleotides are TGTGCCAGCAGAGGAGGGGAGACCCTGTACTTC. Translating it yields CASRGGETLYF. Variable domain in full (rest from reference TRBV2 and TRBJ2-7): EPEVTQTPSHQVTQMGQEVILRCVPISNHLYFYWYRQILGQKVEFLVSFYNNEISEKSEIFDDQFSVERPDGSNFTLKIRSTKLEDSAMYFCASRGGETLYFGPGTRLTVT.

This clonotype was seen a handful of times. The CDR3 sequence: CSASPGAYEQYF. The CDR3 coding sequence is TGCAGTGCTTCACCAGGCGCGTACGAGCAGTACTTC. The genes are TRBV20-1 and TRBJ2-7, with D unclear. CDR1 and CDR2 from the germline V gene are DFQATT and SNEGSKA (reference sequence). This CDR3 has 12 amino acids. The V gene lost 5 bases and the J gene lost 4 bases, with 12 bases spanning the gap.

This clonotype was recorded a few times. This chain uses TRBV10-3 with TRBJ1-2; D not certain. CDR1 is ENHRY, CDR2 SYGVKD, per germline. The CDR3 extends over 16 amino acids. V lost 0 bases, J lost 3 bases, and 14 bases lay in between. The DNA of the CDR3 is TGTGCCATCAGTGAGTCTGACATCAGATGGGACTATGGCTACACCTTC. Its protein is CAISESDIRWDYGYTF.

This chain uses TRBV5-1 with TRBJ2-7; a weak D match, TRBD2 (5 bases). Germline assignment: CDR1 SGHRS and CDR2 YFSETQ. Between the trimmed V and J ends, which lost 1 base and 2 bases, there was a span of 13 bases. The CDR3 covers 15 residues. The CDR3 loop is CASSLTGRTTYEQYF. The CDR3 coding sequence is TGCGCCAGCAGCTTGACGGGGAGAACAACCTACGAGCAGTACTTC.

This clonotype was counted ten times or more. Germline is not matched at one junction end, which may reflect a read error. The V and J genes are TRBV5-1 and TRBJ1-2, with 8 positions matching TRBD1. This CDR3 contains 13 residues. Germline values: CDR1 SGHRS, CDR2 YFSETQ. This chain's CDR3 is CASSLGQDYGYTF. The CDR3 nucleotides read TGTGCCAGCAGCTTGGGACAGGATTATGGCTACACCTTC.

The chain carries TRBV18 and TRBJ2-7; 7 positions agree with TRBD1. The junction had 6 bases not matched to a gene; V was cut back by 5 bases and J by 2 bases. The CDR3 is 14 residues long. CDR1 and CDR2 (germline): KGHSH, LQKENI. DNA for the CDR3: TGTGCCAGCTCATTCGGACAGGATCCCTACGAGCAGTACTTC. Its translation is CASSFGQDPYEQYF.

This clonotype was found a few times. The chain is built from TRBV20-1 and TRBJ1-5; the D gene is possibly TRBD1 (5 bases). V lost 3 bases to trimming and J lost 3 bases, with 12 bases between them. CDR1 and CDR2 (germline): DFQATT, SNEGSKA (reference sequence). This CDR3 region has 14 residues. The CDR3 coding sequence is TGCAGTGCTAGGTCCCGGGGACTCAATCAGCCCCAGCATTTT. It codes for CSARSRGLNQPQHF.

The CDR3 nucleotides are TGTGCCAGCAGTTACGGGAACAGGTACTCCTACGAGCAGTACTTC. This codes for CASSYGNRYSYEQYF. The V and J genes are TRBV6-2 or TRBV6-3 and TRBJ2-7; tentatively, D is TRBD1 (5 bases). Germline CDR1 is MNHEY and CDR2 is SVGEGT. V lost 2 bases to trimming and J lost 0 bases, with 11 bases between them. There are 15 residues in the CDR3.

This clonotype has only a few counts. J is TRBJ2-7 and V is TRBV20-1; D is unresolved. With 5 bases removed from V and 7 bases from J, the gap between germline ends came to 12 bases. Germline assignment: CDR1 DFQATT and CDR2 SNEGSKA (reference sequence). The CDR3 loop spans 11 amino acids. The CDR3 spells CSASPFAEQYF. CDR3 sequence (DNA): TGCAGTGCTTCACCGTTTGCGGAGCAGTACTTC.

This clonotype came up a few times. The chain uses TRBV14 and TRBJ2-5; D may correspond to TRBD1 or TRBD2 (5 bases each). Germline V lookup: CDR1 SGHDN, CDR2 FVKESK. The CDR3 spans 15 residues. V shed 2 bases and J shed 6 bases, with 16 bases lying between them. The CDR3 reads CASSQLQGSGKTQYF. CDR3 sequence (DNA): TGTGCCAGCAGCCAACTCCAGGGTTCCGGGAAGACCCAGTACTTC.

The chain is built from TRBV6-1 and TRBJ2-7; D gene ambiguous. CDR3 size: 16 residues. In germline, CDR1 is MNHNS, CDR2 SASEGT. The V end was cut by 2 bases, the J end by 7 bases, with 21 bases between. The CDR3 DNA reads TGTGCCAGCAGTGAACCCCCATCTGCACTTTTTGAGGAGCAGTACTTC. Translating it yields CASSEPPSALFEEQYF.

This clonotype showed up just a few times. The chain is built from TRBV20-1 and TRBJ1-2; D may be TRBD1 (5 bases). In germline, CDR1 is DFQATT, CDR2 SNEGSKA (reference sequence). The CDR3 is 13 amino acids. V lost 5 bases and J lost 8, with 18 bases in between. Here the CDR3 reads CSAPGTPLGGYTF. Here the CDR3 DNA reads TGCAGTGCTCCCGGGACTCCCTTGGGGGGCTACACCTTC.

This clonotype has only a few counts. V and J are TRBV28 and TRBJ1-2, with D perhaps TRBD1 (5 bases). Deletions cut 1 base from V and 6 bases from J, with 18 bases between. The CDR3 runs to 16 residues. Germline CDR1 and CDR2: MDHEN and SYDVKM. CDR3 DNA sequence: TGTGCCAGCAGTTTATACCTTCCCGGCAGGGTGGATGGCTACACCTTC. It is translated as CASSLYLPGRVDGYTF.

This clonotype has a count of ten or more. The chain has TRBV6-4 and TRBJ2-7; D gene ambiguous. The CDR3 totals 15 residues. The V gene's germline CDR1 is MRHNA and CDR2 SNTAGT. Trimming cost V 3 bases and J 5 bases, with 17 bases left between them. The CDR3 loop is CASSEDLGPLHEQYF. CDR3 nucleotides: TGTGCCAGCAGTGAAGATTTGGGCCCCTTACACGAGCAGTACTTC.